This T cell receptor (beta chain) stems from a study of blood T cell repertoires in COVID-19. The wider study: Donors in the United States, Italy and Spain gave samples during acute or convalescent COVID-19. The cDNA or gDNA used as material had been derived from T cells, B-cell-depleted T cells, or PBMCs.

The CDR3 is 14 residues long. Looked up from germline, CDR1 is LGHDT and CDR2 is YNNKEL (reference sequence). V was cut by 4 bases and J by 7 bases, with 16 bases left in between. In the source study's methods: Amplified reference gene primers provided the basis for estimating nucleated cell counts. Clones were sequenced by immunoSEQ multiplex PCR, and TCRdb holds only the in-frame ones, with some missing. Clone size and V and J calls were adopted from that table, with D and trimming inferred from the DNA. The sample shows about 390,000 clones, more than 70% of them seen only once. The genes are TRBV3-1 (or the pseudogene TRBV3-2) and TRBJ2-5; the D gene is possibly TRBD1 (5 bases). This receptor was obtained from a woman in her sixties with COVID-19, enrolled during active disease. Sequences were obtained from peripheral blood. The CDR3 sequence is CASSPRAQGGTQYF. The CDR3 coding sequence is TGTGCCAGCAGCCCCCGGGCCCAGGGCGGGACCCAGTACTTC.